Described below is a single T cell receptor beta chain sequence and its context. The data stem from a study of T cell responses to AZD1222 COVID-19 vaccine. Some clones are missing from TCRdb's copy, which holds only in-frame ones; the method was immunoSEQ multiplex PCR. The sample holds some 100,000 clones, 80% to 95% seen once. The clonotype comes from an adult who received the AZD1222 COVID-19 vaccine. Sequenced material: peripheral blood, taken 28 days after the second AZD1222 dose.

CDR3 in DNA: TGTGCCACCAGTGATTTGGGGGGGTTTGGCTACACCTTC. This gives the protein CATSDLGGFGYTF. The gene calls are TRBV24-1 and TRBJ1-2; TRBD1 is a possible D gene (5 bases). The germline V and J ends were trimmed by 0 bases and 7 bases, with 8 bases remaining between them. The CDR3 contains 13 residues. CDR1 is KGHDR, CDR2 SFDVKD, per germline.